Below, 18 T cell receptor beta chains from the same sample are listed, as sequenced in a study of radiation and T cells in renal cell carcinoma. Sequencing used immunoSEQ multiplex PCR; TCRdb keeps in-frame clones, though not all of them. This table has roughly 58,000 clones, around 80% appearing once. Time point noted: blood 4 weeks post-SBRT, at nephrectomy. Treatment indicated: 15 Gy SBRT to primary tumor, nephrectomy 4 weeks later. The starting material was blood, obtained from a patient whose treatment included radiotherapy and nephrectomy. The receptors shown here come from a man in his sixties with renal cell carcinoma.

The sample holds a few counts of this clone. The chain uses TRBV6-1 and TRBJ1-3, with a weak D call TRBD1 (5 bases). The CDR3 length is 15 residues. In germline, CDR1 is MNHNS, CDR2 SASEGT. With 6 bases removed from V and 0 bases from J, the gap between germline ends came to 12 bases. The CDR3 nucleotides are TGTGCCAGCAGCCGACAGCCATTCTCTGGAAACACCATATATTTT. Translation gives CASSRQPFSGNTIYF.

The chain recombines TRBV7-3 with TRBJ2-2, with D possibly TRBD2 on 6 matching bases. Germline V gene sequence: CDR1 SGHTA, CDR2 FQGTGA. Between the trimmed V and J ends, which lost 5 bases and 0 bases, there was a span of 13 bases. The CDR3 runs to 16 residues. The CDR3 DNA reads as TGTGCCAGCAGCCCCCCCCGACTAGCGAACACCGGGGAGCTGTTTTTT. Translating it yields CASSPPRLANTGELFF.

The V gene is TRBV5-4, the J gene TRBJ1-2; 10 bases align to TRBD1. Germline V gives CDR1 SGHNT, CDR2 YYREEE (reference sequence). Unmatched junction bases numbered 7, after V lost 2 bases and J lost 9 bases. The CDR3 consists of 14 residues. This CDR3 is CASSFFRDRGSYTF. CDR3 nucleotide sequence: TGTGCCAGCAGCTTCTTCCGGGACAGGGGTAGCTACACCTTC.

The DNA of the CDR3 is TGTGCCAGCAGTTACCTGACGGCGAACACTGAAGCTTTCTTT. The encoded protein is CASSYLTANTEAFF. The chain employs TRBV6-5 and TRBJ1-1; D uncertain. V lost 2 bases and J lost 1, with 8 bases in between. The CDR3 contains 14 residues. Germline V gene sequence: CDR1 MNHEY, CDR2 SVGAGI.

The CDR3 spells CASSAGPLSYEQYV. For the CDR3, the DNA is TGTGCCAGCAGCGCGGGTCCTCTAAGTTACGAGCAGTACGTC. The J gene is TRBJ2-7, the V gene TRBV21-1; the DNA was not used to check the table's D call, TRBD2. TRBV21-1 is reported as a pseudogene. The CDR3 consists of 14 residues.

The chain is built from TRBV11-2 and TRBJ2-5; D gene unclear. With 4 bases removed from V and 2 bases from J, the gap between germline ends came to 2 bases. The CDR3 totals 11 residues. Germline loops: CDR1 SGHAT, CDR2 FQNNGV. The CDR3 sequence: CASSSQETQYF. Here the CDR3 DNA reads TGTGCCAGCAGCTCTCAAGAGACCCAGTACTTC.

The rearrangement joins TRBV10-3 to TRBJ2-3, with D unclear. Germline V lookup: CDR1 ENHRY, CDR2 SYGVKD. CDR3 length equals 12 residues. The V and J ends lost 5 bases and 0 bases respectively, with 3 bases between them. The CDR3 coding sequence is TGTGCCATCAGTCCTAGCACAGATACGCAGTATTTT. Encoded protein: CAISPSTDTQYF.

This clone was recorded once. This chain links TRBV5-1 with TRBJ2-1; 9 bases fit TRBD1. V gave up 2 bases and J gave up 5 bases; unmatched junction bases: 11. Germline CDR1 and CDR2: SGHRS and YFSETQ. The CDR3 has 17 amino acids. CDR3 nucleotide sequence: TGCGCCAGCAGCTTTTGGATTCCGGGACAGGGAGACAATGAGCAGTTCTTC. It codes for CASSFWIPGQGDNEQFF.

The gene calls are TRBV21-1 and TRBJ2-7; TRBD1, as called in the table, went unchecked against the DNA. TRBV21-1 is tagged as a pseudogene. The CDR3 contains 16 residues. CDR3 sequence reads: CASSNNRDRDPYEQYV. In DNA form, the CDR3 reads TGTGCCAGCAGCAATAACCGGGACAGGGACCCCTACGAGCAGTACGTC.

V is TRBV7-2 and J is TRBJ1-1; maybe TRBD1 (6 bases). Looked up from germline, CDR1 is SGHTA and CDR2 is FQGNSA. The CDR3 loop spans 14 amino acids. V shed 5 bases and J shed 0 bases, with 10 bases lying between them. The CDR3 DNA is TGTGCCAGCAGCCAGGGGATTATGAACACTGAAGCTTTCTTT. As protein: CASSQGIMNTEAFF.

This clone has just a few counts. This chain uses TRBV5-1 with TRBJ2-2; D not resolved. Trimming took off 1 base at V and 6 bases at J, with 4 bases between the two ends. There are 12 residues in the CDR3. Germline assignment: CDR1 SGHRS and CDR2 YFSETQ. CDR3 DNA: TGCGCCAGCAGCTTGAAATCCGGGGAGCTGTTTTTT. Translation: CASSLKSGELFF.

V gene TRBV6-5 combines with J gene TRBJ1-5, with D unclear. Per germline, CDR1 MNHEY and CDR2 SVGAGI. The V gene lost 2 bases and the J gene lost 5 bases, with 7 bases spanning the gap. CDR3 size: 13 residues. The CDR3 region is CASSYGSDQPQHF. CDR3 DNA sequence: TGTGCCAGCAGTTACGGAAGCGATCAGCCCCAGCATTTT.

In this sample, this clone turned up once. The chain links TRBV7-9 to TRBJ2-1, with D maybe TRBD1 (5 bases). The V end lost 5 bases, the J end lost 8 bases, and 13 bases lay between the germline ends. Germline values: CDR1 SEHNR, CDR2 FQNEAQ (reference sequence). This CDR3 region has 13 residues. The CDR3 region is CASSQGGAHEQFF. CDR3 DNA: TGTGCCAGCAGCCAGGGTGGGGCGCATGAGCAGTTCTTC.

The chain is built from TRBV15 and TRBJ1-2; D is undetermined. Germline V gene sequence: CDR1 LNHNV, CDR2 YYDKDF (reference sequence). This CDR3 contains 14 residues. Trimming left V 1 base short and J 4 bases short, with 10 bases between. The CDR3 is CATSRGRGGYGYTF. As DNA, the CDR3 is TGTGCCACCAGCAGAGGGCGGGGTGGCTATGGCTACACCTTC.

The chain links TRBV29-1 to TRBJ1-4, with a possible D match to TRBD1 (5 bases). The CDR3 totals 14 residues. Between the trimmed V and J ends, which lost 0 bases and 1 base, there was a span of 6 bases. CDR1 and CDR2 from the germline V gene are SQVTM and ANQGSEA. The CDR3 loop is CSVEDGGTNEKLFF. Written as DNA, the CDR3 is TGCAGCGTTGAAGACGGGGGAACTAATGAAAAACTGTTTTTT.

This clone was observed a handful of times. The chain carries TRBV11-2 and TRBJ1-1; D remains unclear. The germline CDR1 and CDR2 sequences are SGHAT and FQNNGV. The V end was cut by 1 base, the J end by 11 bases, with 8 bases between. The CDR3 sequence is 11 residues long. CDR3 nucleotides: TGTGCCAGCAGCTTAGGGGTCTCGGCTTTCTTT. This translates into CASSLGVSAFF. The variable domain in full, with the rest retrieved from reference TRBV11-2 and TRBJ1-1, is EAGVAQSPRYKIIEKRQSVAFWCNPISGHATLYWYQQILGQGPKLLIQFQNNGVVDDSQLPKDRFSAERLKGVDSTLKIQPAKLEDSAVYLCASSLGVSAFFGQGTRLTVV.

This rearrangement joins TRBV7-2 to TRBJ1-4; D remains unclear. CDR3 length: 12 amino acids. The V gene's germline CDR1 is SGHTA and CDR2 FQGNSA. V was cut by 5 bases and J by 7 bases, with 8 bases left in between. The CDR3 sequence is CASSATGEKLFF. The CDR3 DNA follows: TGTGCCAGCAGCGCGACGGGTGAAAAACTGTTTTTT. The whole variable domain, filled in from reference TRBV7-2 and TRBJ1-4, reads GAGVSQSPSNKVTEKGKDVELRCDPISGHTALYWYRQSLGQGLEFLIYFQGNSAPDKSGLPSDRFSAERTGGSVSTLTIQRTQQEDSAVYLCASSATGEKLFFGSGTQLSVL.

The chain uses TRBV9 and TRBJ1-2, with D possibly TRBD1 on 6 matching bases. V lost 5 bases and J 4 bases, leaving 15 bases between the germline ends. CDR1 and CDR2 from the germline V gene are SGDLS and YYNGEE. This CDR3 has 14 amino acids. The CDR3 DNA reads TGTGCCAGCAGTTTACAGGGCCTCGGCTATGGCTACACCTTC. Translating gives CASSLQGLGYGYTF.